A selection of T cell receptor beta chains follows, all from one sample in a study of identical twins. TCRdb used MiXCR to reprocess the 5' RACE reads, holding one entry per CDR3 protein. The repertoire holds about 1.7 million distinct CDR3 sequences, more than 30% seen once, with about 0.27% in the top ten. Sequenced material: cord blood. The origin of the receptors is a newborn girl in good health. CDR3s include the opening cysteine and the closing phenylalanine or tryptophan. D genes are given only for firm matches. Part of the rows lack a size; the others show once, few, many or a class for expanded clones.

D gene: TRBD2; J gene: TRBJ2-3; V gene: TRBV2; clone size: NA; CDR3 DNA: TGTGCCAGCAATCTAGCGGGGGCAGATACGCAGTATTTT; CDR3 protein: CASNLAGADTQYF
D gene: NA; J gene: TRBJ2-5; V gene: TRBV28; clone size: few; CDR3 DNA: TGTGCCAGCAGTCTTGGCGGGGGAATAGGGGGGTACTTC; CDR3 protein: CASSLGGGIGGYF
D gene: NA; J gene: TRBJ1-3; V gene: TRBV4-2; clone size: NA; CDR3 DNA: TGTGCCAGCAGCCAAGATGGGCAAGGGACTGTCGGAAACACCATATATTTT; CDR3 protein: CASSQDGQGTVGNTIYF
D gene: NA; J gene: TRBJ1-2; V gene: TRBV5-1; clone size: few; CDR3 DNA: TGCGCCAGCAGAGCTCCCGACAGAAACTATGGCTACACCTTC; CDR3 protein: CASRAPDRNYGYTF
D gene: NA; J gene: TRBJ1-1; V gene: TRBV25-1; clone size: few; CDR3 DNA: TGTGCCAGCAGTGAATGGCGGGGTAGAAAAACTGAAGCTTTCTTT; CDR3 protein: CASSEWRGRKTEAFF
D gene: NA; J gene: TRBJ2-1; V gene: TRBV20-1; clone size: many; CDR3 DNA: TGCAGTGCAACGGACCAACTCAAGCAGTTCTTC; CDR3 protein: CSATDQLKQFF
D gene: TRBD2; J gene: TRBJ2-3; V gene: TRBV20-1; clone size: few; CDR3 DNA: TGCAGTGCTAGAAGGACTAGCGCTAGCACAGATACGCAGTATTTT; CDR3 protein: CSARRTSASTDTQYF
D gene: TRBD2; J gene: TRBJ2-7; V gene: TRBV6-1; clone size: few; CDR3 DNA: TGTGCCAGCAGTGAACCCAGCGGGGCCTACGAGCAGTACTTC; CDR3 protein: CASSEPSGAYEQYF
D gene: NA; J gene: TRBJ1-5; V gene: TRBV12-3/TRBV12-4; clone size: NA; CDR3 DNA: TGTGCCAGCAGTTTAATGGGACCTAATCAGCCCCAGCATTTT; CDR3 protein: CASSLMGPNQPQHF
D gene: TRBD1; J gene: TRBJ2-1; V gene: TRBV12-3/TRBV12-4; clone size: few; CDR3 DNA: TGTGCCAGCACCCACTTAGACAGGGCGTCCTACAATGAGCAGTTCTTC; CDR3 protein: CASTHLDRASYNEQFF
D gene: NA; J gene: TRBJ2-7; V gene: TRBV6-1; clone size: once; CDR3 DNA: TGTGCCAGCAGTCTTACATCGGGACTGCAGTCCTACGAGCAGTACTTC; CDR3 protein: CASSLTSGLQSYEQYF
D gene: TRBD2; J gene: TRBJ2-3; V gene: TRBV10-3; clone size: many; CDR3 DNA: TGTGCCACGACTAGCGAAGGGGTCACAGATACGCAGTATTTT; CDR3 protein: CATTSEGVTDTQYF
D gene: NA; J gene: TRBJ1-2; V gene: TRBV5-1; clone size: many; CDR3 DNA: TGTGCCAGCAGCCTCCGCAGGGACTATGGCTACACCTTC; CDR3 protein: CASSLRRDYGYTF
D gene: TRBD2; J gene: TRBJ2-1; V gene: TRBV4-2; clone size: NA; CDR3 DNA: TGTGCCAGCAGCCGAGAGGGGGTTAGCGGGGATTACAATGAGCAGTTCTTC; CDR3 protein: CASSREGVSGDYNEQFF
D gene: TRBD2; J gene: TRBJ2-3; V gene: TRBV5-5; clone size: few; CDR3 DNA: TGTGCCAGCAGCTCGGGCGGTAGCGGGGTGGTCGATACGCAGTATTTT; CDR3 protein: CASSSGGSGVVDTQYF
D gene: NA; J gene: TRBJ2-5; V gene: TRBV7-6; clone size: NA; CDR3 DNA: TGTGCCAGCAGCTTAGACAGAGTTAGCTGGGGGACCCAGTACTTC; CDR3 protein: CASSLDRVSWGTQYF